This T cell receptor beta chain stems from a study of blood T cell repertoires in COVID-19 (dated by TCRdb to the early 2020s). About the full investigation: Collaborator samples came from the United States, Italy and Spain and covered acute and convalescent phases of COVID-19. The material from the prospective study consisted of cDNA or gDNA derived from T cells, B-cell-depleted T cells, or PBMCs. Subjects who had been exposed to COVID-19, were actively infected with it, or had recovered from it provided the deeply sampled blood TCRbeta repertoires that made up the dataset. The repertoires were released in a freely available public database meant as a resource for research on the immune response to SARS-CoV-2. Samples were obtained from the ongoing ImmuneRACE study (first 160 participants) and from 1,254 subjects provided by 6 global collaborators. The sample metadata nearly always contained a de-identified subject ID, COVID-19 status, age in years and sex. Where HLA class I and class II types were available, the types were taken from metadata supplied by the sample provider, not from assay-based typing. On the study overall, not on this receptor specifically: The amount of clinical and demographic metadata varied by source and participant and was provided uncurated.

In Seattle, one collaborating source enrolled patients while the infection was active and tracked those patients longitudinally over the course of disease. Collaborating institutions collected whole blood in K2EDTA tubes following their own protocols. For TCRbeta analysis, collaborators shipped samples as frozen whole blood, isolated PBMCs, or DNA extracted from either of those sample types. Notes on this clone: Its antigen is unknown. No base-level quality is on record; no much larger clone is a single base apart.

Trimming at the junction amounts to 3 bases on V and 8 bases on J, and the germline ends lie 10 bases apart. Per the germline V gene (reference sequence), LNHNV is the CDR1 and YYDKDF is the CDR2. The cysteine opens and the phenylalanine closes a CDR3 of 13 amino acids. This entry keeps only the CDR3 DNA: 39 bases, framed from base 1. TCRbeta CDR3 regions were amplified from genomic DNA by means of the immunoSEQ Assay, a bias-controlled multiplex PCR. The paper's processing steps were these. Within the assay, amplification of reference gene primers was used to estimate how many nucleated cells each sample contained. To quantify the absolute abundance of each unique TCRbeta CDR3 rearrangement, sequence reads were collapsed and filtered. For each sample, productive Simpson clonality was calculated as the square root of Simpson's diversity index over productive rearrangements. TCRdb took over this immuneACCESS table, retaining in-frame rearrangements with V and J assigned. Such tables are incomplete; in checked studies, under half of the missing clones stem from an unresolved V gene, and the remainder is unexplained. V and J calls plus clone size are reproduced from that table; the DNA served to infer D and trimming. Across this sample there are fewer than 250,000 clones, with over 90% seen only once. The ten largest clonotypes hold roughly 0.89% of the sample.

The sequence joins TRBV15 to TRBJ1-4; the D segment could be TRBD1, given 5 matching bases. This TCR derives from a man aged 25-45 years with COVID-19, enrolled during active disease. Sequencing input: peripheral blood. The base sequence is TGTGCCACCAGCAGGGACATGGGGGAAAAACTGTTTTTT. This encodes CATSRDMGEKLFF. With the rest looked up from the reference TRBV15 and TRBJ1-4 genes rather than sequenced, the full variable domain is DAMVIQNPRYQVTQFGKPVTLSCSQTLNHNVMYWYQQKSSQAPKLLFHYYDKDFNNEADTPDNFQSRRPNTSFCFLDIRSPGLGDTAMYLCATSRDMGEKLFFGSGTQLSVL.